This T cell receptor beta chain was captured by sequencing in a study of identifying expanded T cells in peripheral blood. Whole-study results and caveats: Roughly 1.2 clones differed between technical replicates, versus around 15 and 19 over time.

Healthy donors had no documented immune events, such as infections, while sampled. Assay: immunoSEQ multiplex PCR; the TCRdb copy retains only in-frame clones and omits some. The sample has more than 50,000 clones; around 86% are singletons. A single count supports this clone. Antigen: not known. Germline V lookup: CDR1 LNHDA, CDR2 SQIVND (reference sequence). The CDR3 has 15 residues. Trimming removed 1 base from V and 3 bases from J, with 12 bases in between. V usage is TRBV19 and J usage is TRBJ2-5, with a tentative D call TRBD2 (5 bases). Sequencing was carried out using blood. The source is a person between 18 and 75 years old in good health. CDR3 sequence reads: CASSIGTFREETQYF. Here the CDR3 DNA reads TGTGCCAGTAGTATAGGGACTTTCCGAGAAGAGACCCAGTACTTC.